This paragraph covers one T cell receptor beta chain sequence. No antigen is known for it. Unexposed donor CD4+ T cells date from about 2011-2018, before the COVID-19 pandemic. The data originate from a study of CD4 T cells in relation to SARS-CoV-2 and coronaviruses. Study conclusions and caveats: SARS-CoV-2-driven expansion was significantly weaker in crossreactive than monoreactive clones. Memory recall responses, not primary responses primed in culture, are what the assay detects.

The junction had 9 bases not matched to a gene; V was cut back by 4 bases and J by 3 bases. Looked up from germline, CDR1 is SGHDT and CDR2 is YYEEEE. The CDR3 is made up of 15 amino acids. The assay was immunoSEQ multiplex PCR, and TCRdb's table has in-frame clones only and misses some. The sample yields about 65,000 clones, 85% to 90% seen once. Sequencing was done on a sample of memory CD4+ T cells from PBMCs. The chain carries TRBV5-6 and TRBJ2-7; 8 bases line up with TRBD1. The receptor was isolated from a human donor in good health. This chain's CDR3 is CASSVRQGLGYEQYF. The CDR3 DNA reads as TGTGCCAGCAGCGTCCGACAGGGGTTAGGCTACGAGCAGTACTTC. The full variable domain, its missing parts supplied by reference TRBV5-6 and TRBJ2-7, is DAGVTQSPTHLIKTRGQQVTLRCSPKSGHDTVSWYQQALGQGPQFIFQYYEEEERQRGNFPDRFSGHQFPNYSSELNVNALLLGDSALYLCASSVRQGLGYEQYFGPGTRLTVT.